These 14 T cell receptor beta chains came from one sample sequenced in a study of T-cell memory formation after mild COVID-19. MiXCR, run by TCRdb on the 5' RACE reads, gives a single entry per CDR3 protein. The repertoire has approximately 52,000 distinct CDR3 sequences, 9.3% of them found once; the top ten carry 10% to 15%. Specimen: PBMCs or a T cell subset sorted from them (not recorded which). These receptor sequences come from an adult woman who had mild COVID-19 (a few samples of this study predate the infection). Cell type and time point are not known.

This clonotype was detected many times. V gene TRBV20-1 combines with J gene TRBJ2-1, with D perhaps matching TRBD2 (7 bases). V lost 5 bases and J 4 bases, leaving 18 bases between the germline ends. Germline V gives CDR1 DFQATT, CDR2 SNEGSKA (reference sequence). This CDR3 region has 15 residues. This CDR3 reads CSASPMRGLYNEQFF. CDR3 sequence (DNA): TGCAGTGCTTCTCCGATGCGGGGGCTTTACAATGAGCAGTTCTTC.

As for this clonotype: A clone one base away is much larger, so this may be a read error. The J gene is TRBJ2-3, the V gene TRBV12-3 or TRBV12-4, with a possible D match to TRBD1 (6 bases). This CDR3 is built from 14 residues. Trimming stripped 8 bases from V and 5 bases from J, with 17 bases between. The CDR3 DNA reads as TGTGCCAGCGACTTTGGACAGAACAAAGATACGCAGTATTTT. Amino acids: CASDFGQNKDTQYF.

The chain carries TRBV5-6 and TRBJ1-2; possible D gene TRBD1, 6 bases. V shed 2 bases and J shed 0 bases, with 11 bases lying between them. The germline gives CDR1 SGHDT, CDR2 YYEEEE. The CDR3 consists of 15 residues. The CDR3 protein is CASSFPGGANYGYTF. CDR3 sequence (DNA): TGTGCCAGCAGCTTTCCGGGGGGCGCTAACTATGGCTACACCTTC. Drawing the rest from reference TRBV5-6 and TRBJ1-2, the complete variable domain is DAGVTQSPTHLIKTRGQQVTLRCSPKSGHDTVSWYQQALGQGPQFIFQYYEEEERQRGNFPDRFSGHQFPNYSSELNVNALLLGDSALYLCASSFPGGANYGYTFGSGTRLTVV.

The table lists this clonotype with a few counts. The DNA of the CDR3 is TGCAGTGCTAGCAAGGACGCTGGGCATGGGGAAGCTTTCTTT. Protein product: CSASKDAGHGEAFF. The rearrangement links TRBV20-1 to TRBJ1-1, with D hard to call. CDR3 size: 14 residues. Germline V gives CDR1 DFQATT, CDR2 SNEGSKA (reference sequence). Trimming pared 3 bases from V and 8 bases from J, leaving 19 bases between.

This clonotype was picked up many times. The chain recombines TRBV20-1 with TRBJ2-1, with a tentative D call TRBD2 (6 bases). Trimming stripped 3 bases from V and 7 bases from J, with 7 bases between. The CDR3 is made up of 11 amino acids. The germline gives CDR1 DFQATT, CDR2 SNEGSKA (reference sequence). This CDR3 is CSASRGNEQFF. CDR3 DNA: TGCAGTGCTAGTCGGGGGAATGAGCAGTTCTTC.

The chain uses TRBV7-2 and TRBJ2-1; D may be TRBD1 (6 bases). Germline V gives CDR1 SGHTA, CDR2 FQGNSA. The CDR3 is 15 amino acids. Trimming left V 2 bases short and J 7 bases short, with 15 bases between. DNA for the CDR3: TGTGCCAGCAGCTTACTACAGGGTAGGCGGAATGAGCAGTTCTTC. It encodes CASSLLQGRRNEQFF.

This rearrangement joins TRBV7-9 to TRBJ2-7; 14 nucleotides match TRBD2. Trimming removed 4 bases from V and 12 bases from J; junction bases left unmatched: 5. The germline CDR1 and CDR2 sequences are SEHNR and FQNEAQ (reference sequence). The CDR3 is made up of 13 amino acids. CDR3 residues: CASSSGLAGVLYF. The DNA of the CDR3 is TGTGCCAGCAGCTCGGGACTAGCGGGAGTACTGTACTTC.

This clonotype was seen ten or more times. The rearrangement joins TRBV20-1 to TRBJ2-5, with TRBD1 matching 9 bases. The CDR3 has 15 amino acids. Germline CDR1 reads DFQATT; CDR2 reads SNEGSKA (reference sequence). Trimming removed 0 bases from V and 5 bases from J; junction bases left unmatched: 7. The CDR3 DNA follows: TGCAGTGCTAGAGAGAGGACAGGGGTGAGGGAGACCCAGTACTTC. The encoded protein is CSARERTGVRETQYF.

This clonotype turned up a few times. The rearrangement joins TRBV30 to TRBJ2-1, with 7 bases that match TRBD2. The ends lost 6 bases at V and 5 bases at J; junction bases unmatched: 25. The CDR3 has 19 residues. Germline V gene data show CDR1 as GTSNPN and CDR2 as SVGIG (reference sequence). In nucleotides, the CDR3 is TGTGCCTGTGCGTCGGTTGGTCGTCGAAGGCTAGCGGAAAACAATGAGCAGTTCTTC. Translating gives CACASVGRRRLAENNEQFF.

The chain recombines TRBV27 with TRBJ1-5; 7 nucleotides align to TRBD1. There are 18 residues in the CDR3. The V segment lost 6 bases and the J segment 0 bases; nucleotides outside the gene matches: 14. The germline V gene encodes CDR1 MNHEY and CDR2 SMNVEV (reference sequence). DNA of the CDR3: TGTGCCAGCAGGGGTCCAGGGACAGCCTTCTATAGCAATCAGCCCCAGCATTTT. Protein sequence: CASRGPGTAFYSNQPQHF.

V and J are TRBV7-8 and TRBJ2-6; 11 nucleotides align to TRBD2. The CDR3 has 19 residues. With 7 bases clipped from V and 2 bases from J, the junction kept 13 bases outside the gene matches. Germline V gene lookup returns CDR1 SGHVS and CDR2 FQNEAQ. CDR3 residues: CASIRRLAGGGPGANVLTF. CDR3 in DNA: TGTGCCAGCATCAGAAGGCTAGCGGGGGGTGGCCCTGGGGCCAACGTCCTGACTTTC.

This clonotype was picked up a small number of times. The chain couples TRBV20-1 to TRBJ2-5; D uncertain. The ends were cut back, 4 bases at V and 0 bases at J, with 0 bases in the middle. This CDR3 region has 10 residues. Germline values: CDR1 DFQATT, CDR2 SNEGSKA (reference sequence). CDR3 in DNA: TGCAGTGCTAACCAAGAGACCCAGTACTTC. It is translated as CSANQETQYF.

This clonotype has more than one count but fewer than ten. This chain connects TRBV5-5 to TRBJ1-2; TRBD1 aligns across 8 bases. This CDR3 comprises 14 residues. The germline CDR1 and CDR2 sequences are SGHKS and YYEKEE (reference sequence). Trimming took 0 bases from V and 6 from J; bases not matched to a gene: 4. Here the CDR3 DNA reads TGTGCCAGCAGCTTGGCCAGGGGGCTGGATGGCTACACCTTC. Protein sequence: CASSLARGLDGYTF.

The chain carries TRBV3-1 and TRBJ1-2; TRBD1 might be the D (5 bases). This CDR3 spans 15 amino acids. Trimming stripped 3 bases from V and 2 bases from J, with 13 bases between. Per germline, CDR1 LGHDT and CDR2 YNNKEL (reference sequence). The CDR3 region has the DNA TGTGCCAGCAGCCAGATCCCGACAGTCAACTATGGCTACACCTTC. This sequence encodes CASSQIPTVNYGYTF.